The 26 T cell receptor beta chains below come from one sample, sequenced in a study of identical twins (dated by TCRdb to 2016 to 2017). Library method: 5' RACE. This sample was sequenced with an Illumina HiSeq 2000. The public reads were reprocessed in TCRdb via fastp at Q25 and MiXCR, keeping in-frame beta chains. Every distinct CDR3 protein forms one entry, paired with its most common genes and DNA. Here the sample has 240,000 or so distinct CDR3 sequences; roughly a tenth occur a single time. More than 8% of the sample lies in the top ten. Sequencing was performed on memory T cells sorted from blood. Reading the label with the study, this specimen's cell subset or site is: CD45RO+ enriched T cells. These receptor sequences come from a man between 45 and 60 years old in good health.

This chain connects TRBV20-1 to TRBJ1-4; perhaps TRBD1 as D (5 bases). From germline, CDR1 is DFQATT and CDR2 SNEGSKA (reference sequence). This CDR3 contains 13 residues. V shed 7 bases and J shed 5 bases, with 14 bases lying between them. The CDR3 region is CSVSRGPNEKLFF. CDR3 in DNA: TGCAGTGTATCTCGGGGACCAAATGAAAAACTGTTTTTT.

In its sample, this clonotype was seen many times. The chain recombines TRBV20-1 with TRBJ2-1; tentative D call: TRBD2 (6 bases). This CDR3 comprises 15 residues. The V end lost 0 bases, the J end lost 0 bases, and 9 bases lay between the germline ends. From germline, CDR1 is DFQATT and CDR2 SNEGSKA (reference sequence). The CDR3, as DNA: TGCAGTGCTAGAGAACCGACTAGCTCCTACAATGAGCAGTTCTTC. Protein sequence: CSAREPTSSYNEQFF.

V is TRBV20-1 and J is TRBJ1-5; possible D gene TRBD1, 5 bases. Germline CDR1 reads DFQATT; CDR2 reads SNEGSKA (reference sequence). Trimming cost V 5 bases and J 9 bases, with 17 bases left between them. CDR3 length: 13 residues. CDR3 sequence (DNA): TGCAGTGCTCCCTCGGGGGGAGGTAGGCCCCAGCATTTT. It codes for CSAPSGGGRPQHF.

The chain carries TRBV2 and TRBJ1-4; unclear D gene. The CDR3 is 16 amino acids. Trimming removed 10 bases from V and 4 bases from J, with 22 bases in between. The V gene's germline CDR1 is SNHLY and CDR2 FYNNEI. This chain's CDR3 is CATSTPPGGVNEKLFF. The DNA of the CDR3 is TGTGCCACTTCGACCCCCCCCGGTGGGGTTAATGAAAAACTGTTTTTT.

This clonotype was detected many times. V and J are TRBV7-2 and TRBJ2-4; unclear D gene. The germline V gene encodes CDR1 SGHTA and CDR2 FQGNSA. V dropped 0 bases and J dropped 5 bases, with 8 bases sitting between them. The CDR3 runs to 14 residues. The CDR3 loop is CASSLAQLENIQYF. The CDR3 nucleotides are TGTGCCAGCAGCTTAGCGCAGTTAGAAAACATTCAGTACTTC.

This clonotype showed up just a few times. The rearrangement uses TRBV20-1 and TRBJ2-2; possible D gene TRBD2, 6 bases. Germline V CDR1 and CDR2: DFQATT, SNEGSKA (reference sequence). The V and J ends lost 3 bases and 1 base respectively, with 15 bases between them. CDR3 length: 16 amino acids. The CDR3 spells CSASRRVKRNTGELFF. In DNA, the CDR3 is TGCAGTGCTAGTAGGAGGGTAAAGAGGAACACCGGGGAGCTGTTTTTT.

At least ten counts were recorded for this clonotype. This chain connects TRBV20-1 to TRBJ2-2, with 7 bases matching TRBD1. CDR1 and CDR2 (germline): DFQATT, SNEGSKA (reference sequence). The CDR3 runs to 15 residues. The junction had 9 bases not matched to a gene; V was cut back by 1 base and J by 7 bases. The CDR3 DNA reads as TGCAGTGCTAGAGCCACCATAGGGGGCAGCGGGGAGCTGTTTTTT. Protein sequence: CSARATIGGSGELFF.

A single count supports this clonotype. J is TRBJ2-7 and V is TRBV6-1; D gene uncertain. The CDR3 is 17 residues long. V was clipped by 6 bases and J by 2 bases, with 23 bases between them. Germline CDR1 is MNHNS and CDR2 is SASEGT. The CDR3 DNA sequence: TGTGCCAGCAGGCCACTGGATCTATCTAAAGGAGCCTACGAGCAGTACTTC. It is translated as CASRPLDLSKGAYEQYF.

This clonotype was found many times. This chain joins TRBV30 and TRBJ2-1; TRBD2 aligns across 9 bases. Germline CDR1 and CDR2: GTSNPN and SVGIG (reference sequence). Trimming removed 5 bases from V and 9 bases from J; junction bases left unmatched: 8. This CDR3 contains 13 residues. The CDR3 reads CAWASGGSGEQFF. The CDR3 bases are TGTGCCTGGGCCAGCGGGGGGTCTGGTGAGCAGTTCTTC.

This clonotype was counted many times. This chain links TRBV28 with TRBJ2-5; D is possibly TRBD1 or TRBD2 (5 bases each). This CDR3 spans 14 amino acids. V lost 3 bases to trimming and J lost 4 bases, with 12 bases between them. Germline assignment: CDR1 MDHEN and CDR2 SYDVKM. Here the CDR3 reads CASSFTAGGETQYF. The CDR3 DNA follows: TGTGCCAGCAGTTTCACAGCTGGGGGAGAGACCCAGTACTTC.

This clonotype was seen more than once but under ten times. The chain employs TRBV30 and TRBJ2-6; D gene uncertain. Germline V gene lookup returns CDR1 GTSNPN and CDR2 SVGIG (reference sequence). Trimming cost V 0 bases and J 1 base, with 7 bases left between them. The CDR3 covers 15 residues. DNA of the CDR3: TGTGCCTGGAGTGTCGGGTTATCTGGGGCCAACGTCCTGACTTTC. Its translation: CAWSVGLSGANVLTF.

This clonotype was counted between two and nine times. The chain joins TRBV6-2 or TRBV6-3 to TRBJ1-1; D perhaps matches TRBD1 (6 bases). Trimming left V 5 bases short and J 4 bases short, with 14 bases between. From germline, CDR1 is MNHEY and CDR2 SVGEGT. The CDR3 loop spans 14 amino acids. The CDR3 nucleotides are TGTGCCAGCAGTCCCGTCAGGGGATCCACTGAAGCTTTCTTT. This encodes CASSPVRGSTEAFF.

This clonotype has ten or more counts. The chain joins TRBV12-3 or TRBV12-4 to TRBJ1-2; the D is unclear. The CDR3 spans 14 residues. The V and J ends lost 6 bases and 8 bases respectively, with 19 bases between them. The CDR3 nucleotides read TGTGCCAGCAGCCCGGACTTCCGTTCTCGGGGCTACACCTTC. Encoded protein: CASSPDFRSRGYTF.

In its sample, this clonotype was seen many times. The gene calls are TRBV29-1 and TRBJ2-5; unclear D gene. In germline, CDR1 is SQVTM, CDR2 ANQGSEA. The CDR3 has 12 residues. The V and J ends lost 4 bases and 4 bases respectively, with 10 bases between them. CDR3 residues: CSVGRRGETQYF. CDR3 coding DNA: TGCAGCGTTGGGCGAAGAGGAGAGACCCAGTACTTC.

The chain joins TRBV29-1 to TRBJ2-1; 10 nucleotides agree with TRBD2. CDR1 and CDR2 from the germline V gene are SQVTM and ANQGSEA. V was pared by 7 bases and J by 4 bases, with 4 bases of the junction left unmatched. The CDR3 is 13 amino acids. CDR3 coding DNA: TGCAGCGGCGGACTAGCGGTTTACAATGAGCAGTTCTTC. It yields the protein CSGGLAVYNEQFF.

This clonotype was counted once. The rearrangement uses TRBV12-3 or TRBV12-4 and TRBJ2-1, with D possibly TRBD1 on 6 matching bases. The V and J ends lost 3 bases and 4 bases respectively, with 19 bases between them. This CDR3 region has 17 residues. Here the CDR3 DNA reads TGTGCCAGCAGTTTTGAAGGGCTGGGGGCGCGGTACAATGAGCAGTTCTTC. Its protein is CASSFEGLGARYNEQFF.

This clonotype was seen ten or more times. The CDR3 DNA sequence: TGTGCCAGCAGTTTAGAGGGGCCCTGGACTACGCAGTATTTT. The encoded protein is CASSLEGPWTTQYF. The chain has TRBV27 and TRBJ2-3; D is possibly TRBD1 or TRBD2 (5 bases each). Germline assignment: CDR1 MNHEY and CDR2 SMNVEV (reference sequence). CDR3 length: 14 amino acids. V lost 2 bases, J lost 8 bases, and 14 bases lay in between.

CDR3 amino acids: CSARASGGANTGELFF. CDR3 nucleotide sequence: TGCAGTGCTCGAGCTTCAGGGGGCGCAAACACCGGGGAGCTGTTTTTT. The chain carries TRBV20-1 and TRBJ2-2; 8 nucleotides align to TRBD1. The CDR3 length is 16 residues. The ends lost 5 bases at V and 2 bases at J; junction bases unmatched: 10. Per the germline V gene, CDR1 is DFQATT and CDR2 is SNEGSKA (reference sequence).

The chain employs TRBV6-2 or TRBV6-3 and TRBJ2-7; tentative D call: TRBD1 (5 bases). The germline V gene has CDR1 MNHEY and CDR2 SVGEGT. V lost 2 bases and J lost 3, with 8 bases in between. This CDR3 is built from 13 residues. Here the CDR3 reads CASSYRQGYEQYF. The CDR3, as DNA: TGTGCCAGCAGTTACCGGCAGGGCTACGAGCAGTACTTC.

This clonotype has only a few counts. The chain has TRBV9 and TRBJ2-2, with 7 bases identical to TRBD1. CDR3 size: 15 residues. V shed 2 bases, J shed 5 bases, and the junction held 6 bases outside the gene matches. CDR1 and CDR2 from the germline V gene are SGDLS and YYNGEE. The CDR3 protein is CASSVGQSLTGELFF. Written as DNA, the CDR3 is TGTGCCAGCAGCGTGGGACAGTCTTTAACCGGGGAGCTGTTTTTT.

The gene calls are TRBV9 and TRBJ2-6; 8 bases match TRBD1. V shed 4 bases, J shed 2 bases, and the junction held 8 bases outside the gene matches. Germline V gives CDR1 SGDLS, CDR2 YYNGEE. The CDR3 is made up of 17 amino acids. The CDR3 spells CASSSRRGQAGANVLTF. CDR3 DNA sequence: TGTGCCAGCAGCTCACGGAGGGGACAGGCTGGGGCCAACGTCCTGACTTTC.

This sequence joins TRBV4-2 and TRBJ2-7, with 11 bases matching TRBD2. Unmatched junction bases numbered 5, after V lost 4 bases and J lost 3 bases. Germline CDR1 and CDR2: LGHNA and YNFKEQ. The CDR3 totals 15 residues. The CDR3 reads CASSRALAGDYEQYF. For the CDR3, the DNA is TGTGCCAGCAGCCGAGCACTAGCGGGAGACTACGAGCAGTACTTC.

This clonotype showed up just a few times. This chain joins TRBV3-1 and TRBJ2-7, with TRBD2 identical over 11 bases. Germline V CDR1 and CDR2: LGHDT, YNNKEL (reference sequence). V lost 1 base to trimming and J lost 4 bases; unmatched junction nucleotides: 3. This CDR3 contains 15 residues. The CDR3 DNA reads TGTGCCAGCAGCCAAGGACTAGCGGGGATGTACGAGCAGTACTTC. Its protein is CASSQGLAGMYEQYF.

This clonotype was seen only a few times. V gene TRBV5-5 combines with J gene TRBJ2-2; D is uncertain. Germline assignment: CDR1 SGHKS and CDR2 YYEKEE (reference sequence). The CDR3 contains 14 residues. Trimming removed 1 base at V and 2 bases at J, with 6 bases between. Here the CDR3 reads CASSLRENTGELFF. The CDR3 nucleotides read TGTGCCAGCAGCTTGAGGGAAAACACCGGGGAGCTGTTTTTT.

This clonotype was counted only a few times. V and J are TRBV10-3 and TRBJ2-1; D is unclear. This CDR3 comprises 13 residues. V lost 2 bases and J lost 3, with 5 bases in between. The germline V gene encodes CDR1 ENHRY and CDR2 SYGVKD. The CDR3 spells CAISEPNYNEQFF. In DNA, the CDR3 is TGTGCCATCAGTGAGCCGAACTACAATGAGCAGTTCTTC.

A few counts support this clonotype. The rearrangement links TRBV7-8 to TRBJ2-1; D is uncertain. Trimming cost V 0 bases and J 3 bases, with 9 bases left between them. Germline V gene data show CDR1 as SGHVS and CDR2 as FQNEAQ. CDR3 length: 15 residues. CDR3 sequence reads: CASSLAAANYNEQFF. In DNA form, the CDR3 reads TGTGCCAGCAGCTTAGCGGCGGCAAACTACAATGAGCAGTTCTTC. The whole variable domain, remainder taken from reference TRBV7-8 and TRBJ2-1, is GAGVSQSPRYKVAKRGQDVALRCDPISGHVSLFWYQQALGQGPEFLTYFQNEAQLDKSGLPSDRFFAERPEGSVSTLKIQRTQQEDSAVYLCASSLAAANYNEQFFGPGTRLTVL.